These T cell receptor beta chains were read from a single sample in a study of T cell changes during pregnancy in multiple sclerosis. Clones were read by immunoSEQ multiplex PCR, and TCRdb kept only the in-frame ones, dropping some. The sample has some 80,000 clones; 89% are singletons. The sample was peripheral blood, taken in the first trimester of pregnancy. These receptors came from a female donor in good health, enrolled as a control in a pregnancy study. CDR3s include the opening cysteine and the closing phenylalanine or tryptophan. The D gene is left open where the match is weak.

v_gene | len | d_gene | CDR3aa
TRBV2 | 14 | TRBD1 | CASSGFDRDYGYTF
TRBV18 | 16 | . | CASSPPDTALQETQYF
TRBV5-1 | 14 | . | CASSLEVPTDTQYF
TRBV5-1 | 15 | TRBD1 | CASSLSGGSNQPQHF
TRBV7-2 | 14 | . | CASSLDEVMGPQHF
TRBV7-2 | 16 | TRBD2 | CASSLPRTSGRGEQYF
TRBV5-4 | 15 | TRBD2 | CASSLDGGGRNEQFF
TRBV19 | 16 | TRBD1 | CASSPLGQRGNTEAFF
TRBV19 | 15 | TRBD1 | CASSMGDREGTEAFF
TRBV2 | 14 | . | CASTRVGDDTEAFF
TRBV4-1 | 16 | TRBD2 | CASSQGRRGGYNEQFF
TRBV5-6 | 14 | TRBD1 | CASSGTGLNYGYTF
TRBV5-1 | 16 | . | CASSLAGGNENTEAFF
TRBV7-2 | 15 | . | CASSSPGQGNTEAFF
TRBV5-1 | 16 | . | CASSLVFSGFSYEQYF
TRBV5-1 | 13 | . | CASSLGVPETQYF
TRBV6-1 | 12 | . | CASTLGPGKLFF
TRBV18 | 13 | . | CASHPVRYDEQFF
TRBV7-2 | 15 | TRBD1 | CASRYPGQLYNEQFF
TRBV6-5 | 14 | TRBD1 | CASSPRTGGETQYF